This T cell receptor beta chain comes out of a study of blood T cells in healthy people across ages. This clonotype was seen many times. Germline loops: CDR1 SGHRS, CDR2 YFSETQ. Trimming pared 2 bases from V and 5 bases from J, leaving 14 bases between. This CDR3 comprises 14 residues. For the second PCR, which ran for about 6 to 12 cycles, a sample-barcoded 5' primer and a J-beta primer mix were used. TCRdb reprocessed the 5' RACE reads via MiXCR and lists one record per CDR3 protein. The table lists around 1.7 million distinct CDR3 sequences, 28% of them singletons. Sequencing was carried out using blood. This sequence originates from a woman in her twenties or thirties in good health. This chain uses TRBV5-1 with TRBJ2-7; possibly TRBD1 or TRBD2 for D (5 bases each). The CDR3 bases are TGCGCCAGCAGCTTACGGGGCAGGAACGACGAGCAGTACTTC. It yields the protein CASSLRGRNDEQYF.